The 14 T cell receptor beta chains given below trace back to one sample, sequenced in a study of blood T cell repertoires in COVID-19. Assay used: immunoSEQ multiplex PCR; TCRdb lists only in-frame clones, some missing. Among 190,000 or so clones listed, 80% to 90% were seen once. The specimen sequenced was peripheral blood. All receptors come from a woman under 30 who had recovered from COVID-19.

This chain joins TRBV19 and TRBJ1-4; D call uncertain. CDR1 and CDR2 (germline): LNHDA, SQIVND (reference sequence). Trimming removed 3 bases from V and 2 bases from J, with 10 bases in between. The length of the CDR3 is 15 residues. Here the CDR3 DNA reads TGTGCCAGTAGTATCGGGTTGCGGACTAATGAAAAACTGTTTTTT. Protein: CASSIGLRTNEKLFF. The whole variable domain, remainder taken from reference TRBV19 and TRBJ1-4, is DGGITQSPKYLFRKEGQNVTLSCEQNLNHDAMYWYRQDPGQGLRLIYYSQIVNDFQKGDIAEGYSVSREKKESFPLTVTSAQKNPTAFYLCASSIGLRTNEKLFFGSGTQLSVL.

Many counts were recorded for this clone. The chain is built from TRBV4-1 and TRBJ1-2; the match to TRBD1 covers 9 bases. The length of the CDR3 is 15 residues. Per the germline V gene, CDR1 is MGHRA and CDR2 is YSYEKL. V was clipped by 4 bases and J by 5 bases; unmatched bases: 8. CDR3: CASSPRTGVVYGYTF. In DNA form, the CDR3 reads TGCGCCAGCAGCCCTCGGACAGGGGTTGTGTATGGCTACACCTTC.

This chain uses TRBV5-1 with TRBJ2-5; possibly TRBD1 for D (6 bases). Germline CDR1 SGHRS, CDR2 YFSETQ. The CDR3 is 14 amino acids. The V and J ends lost 5 bases and 4 bases respectively, with 15 bases between them. The chain's CDR3 is CASSRLDRSETQYF. The CDR3 nucleotides are TGCGCCAGCAGTCGTCTTGACAGGTCAGAGACCCAGTACTTC.

The chain has TRBV11-2 and TRBJ1-3; 7 bases align to TRBD1. V dropped 5 bases and J dropped 0; count of bases not matched to a gene: 4. The length of the CDR3 is 15 residues. Germline V lookup: CDR1 SGHAT, CDR2 FQNNGV. Here the CDR3 reads CASSPRQGSGNTIYF. For the CDR3, the DNA is TGTGCCAGCAGCCCCAGACAGGGCTCTGGAAACACCATATATTTT.

The rearrangement uses TRBV4-3 and TRBJ2-1, with 9 bases matching TRBD2. This CDR3 region has 14 residues. Germline loops: CDR1 LGHNA, CDR2 YSLEER. J gave up 8 bases and V 3 bases, and 5 bases lay outside the gene matches. The CDR3 reads CASSQGLALDEQFF. Here the CDR3 DNA reads TGCGCCAGCAGCCAGGGACTAGCACTTGATGAGCAGTTCTTC.

This sequence joins TRBV27 and TRBJ2-2; 7 bases align to TRBD1. This CDR3 comprises 12 residues. V was clipped by 6 bases and J by 6 bases; unmatched bases: 1. Looked up from germline, CDR1 is MNHEY and CDR2 is SMNVEV (reference sequence). The CDR3 reads CASRRGPGELFF. DNA for the CDR3: TGTGCCAGCAGAAGGGGGCCCGGGGAGCTGTTTTTT.

V gene TRBV28 combines with J gene TRBJ2-7, with D possibly TRBD2 on 7 matching bases. The CDR3 sequence is 15 residues long. Per the germline V gene, CDR1 is MDHEN and CDR2 is SYDVKM. The germline V and J ends were trimmed by 5 bases and 2 bases, with 16 bases remaining between them. The CDR3 loop reads CASSPRRGGTYEQYV. Written as DNA, the CDR3 is TGTGCCAGCAGTCCCCGCAGGGGAGGGACCTACGAGCAGTACGTC.

V is TRBV15 and J is TRBJ1-1; D is perhaps TRBD1 (5 bases). CDR1 and CDR2 from the germline V gene are LNHNV and YYDKDF (reference sequence). V lost 5 bases, J lost 9 bases, and 19 bases lay in between. The length of the CDR3 is 14 residues. The CDR3 DNA reads as TGTGCCACCAGCCGCTCGCAGGGATCCCCTCAAGCTTTCTTT. It specifies CATSRSQGSPQAFF.

V is TRBV5-1 and J is TRBJ2-5, with D perhaps matching TRBD1 (5 bases). Trimming cost V 0 bases and J 2 bases, with 8 bases left between them. CDR1 and CDR2 (germline): SGHRS, YFSETQ. The CDR3 totals 14 residues. The CDR3 sequence: CASSLEGRQETQYF. CDR3 bases: TGCGCCAGCAGCTTGGAGGGGCGACAAGAGACCCAGTACTTC.

J is TRBJ1-2 and V is TRBV3-1 (or the pseudogene TRBV3-2), with D unclear. Germline assignment: CDR1 LGHDT and CDR2 YNNKEL (reference sequence). The CDR3 extends over 15 amino acids. V was trimmed by 1 base and J by 7 bases, leaving 16 bases between them. CDR3 bases: TGTGCCAGCAGCCAAGTCCCGTCCTACTCGAGTGGCTACACCTTC. The encoded protein is CASSQVPSYSSGYTF.

The V and J genes are TRBV5-1 and TRBJ2-3, with a possible D match to TRBD2 (6 bases). Looked up from germline, CDR1 is SGHRS and CDR2 is YFSETQ. CDR3 length: 13 residues. The V end was cut by 7 bases, the J end by 4 bases, with 13 bases between. The chain's CDR3 is CASGGDPADTQYF. For the CDR3, the DNA is TGCGCCAGCGGAGGGGATCCCGCAGATACGCAGTATTTT.

In this sample, this clone turned up a few times. The chain combines TRBV5-6 with TRBJ1-5, with D tentatively TRBD1 (6 bases). The length of the CDR3 is 14 residues. The germline V gene has CDR1 SGHDT and CDR2 YYEEEE. The V and J ends lost 4 bases and 4 bases respectively, with 12 bases between them. CDR3 in DNA: TGTGCCAGCAGCACCGGACAGTTGAATCAGCCCCAGCATTTT. Its translation is CASSTGQLNQPQHF.

This CDR3 is CASSQDRAGVIGVYNEQFF. For the CDR3, the DNA is TGCGCCAGCAGCCAAGATCGAGCGGGAGTTATTGGTGTATACAATGAGCAGTTCTTC. This chain links TRBV4-1 with TRBJ2-1; 8 bases map to TRBD2. This CDR3 region has 19 residues. Per germline, CDR1 MGHRA and CDR2 YSYEKL. V lost 0 bases to trimming and J lost 4 bases; unmatched junction nucleotides: 14.

This chain joins TRBV2 and TRBJ2-4; 7 positions match TRBD2. CDR1 and CDR2 (germline): SNHLY, FYNNEI. CDR3 length: 15 amino acids. J lost 4 bases, V lost 4 bases, and 7 bases had no gene match. The CDR3 protein is CASSASLAVKNIQYF. The CDR3 coding sequence is TGTGCCAGCAGTGCCAGTCTAGCGGTTAAAAACATTCAGTACTTC.